One TCR beta chain is described in this entry. Its antigen remains unidentified. This CDR3 region has 14 residues. Trimming took 5 bases from V and 3 from J, leaving 12 bases between them. Germline lookup yields CDR1 SEHNR and CDR2 FQNEAQ (reference sequence). The data were taken from a study of shared clonotypes between healthy human individuals. Produced via immunoSEQ multiplex PCR; TCRdb's table is partial and in-frame only. The sample lists 950,000 to 1,100,000 clones, about 75% occurring once. Study findings and constraints: Sharing of clonotypes among donors was expected to vary with sequencing depth.

The sequencing sample was made of memory CD4+ T cells sorted from blood. Specified subset: CD45RA-negative fraction. This sequence was found in a man younger than 30 in good health. The chain has TRBV7-9 and TRBJ2-3; D may correspond to TRBD1 or TRBD2 (5 bases each). The CDR3 nucleotides read TGTGCCAGCAGCATAATGGGACGGACAGATACGCAGTATTTT. Translated: CASSIMGRTDTQYF. Combining the CDR3 with reference TRBV7-9 and TRBJ2-3 gives the whole variable domain DTGVSQNPRHKITKRGQNVTFRCDPISEHNRLYWYRQTLGQGPEFLTYFQNEAQLEKSRLLSDRFSAERPKGSFSTLEIQRTEQGDSAMYLCASSIMGRTDTQYFGPGTRLTVL.